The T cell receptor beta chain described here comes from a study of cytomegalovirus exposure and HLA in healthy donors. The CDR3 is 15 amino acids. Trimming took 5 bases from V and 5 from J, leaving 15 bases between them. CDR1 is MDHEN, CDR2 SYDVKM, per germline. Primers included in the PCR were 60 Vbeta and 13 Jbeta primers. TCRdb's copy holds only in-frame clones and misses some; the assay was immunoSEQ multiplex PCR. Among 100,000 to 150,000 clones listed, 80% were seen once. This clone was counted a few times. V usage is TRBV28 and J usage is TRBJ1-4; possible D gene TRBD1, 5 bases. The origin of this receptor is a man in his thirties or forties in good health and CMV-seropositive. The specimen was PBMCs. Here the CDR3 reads CASSTPAGGNEKLFF. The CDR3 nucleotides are TGTGCCAGCAGTACCCCCGCGGGGGGGAATGAAAAACTGTTTTTT.